The entry below describes one T cell receptor (beta chain). After removal of 6 bases from V and 0 bases from J, the junction contained 4 bases not matched to a gene. The CDR3 covers 14 residues. In germline, CDR1 is LNHDA, CDR2 SQIVND (reference sequence). These data belong to a study of CD8 T cells in ankylosing spondylitis. One entry per CDR3 protein, called by TCRdb with MiXCR from the 5' RACE reads. In the table there are 150,000 to 200,000 distinct CDR3 sequences, roughly 30% of which are singletons. This sequence joins TRBV19 and TRBJ1-1; 7 bases map to TRBD1. Material: synovial fluid, either unsorted or a sorted T cell fraction (not recorded which). The sequence came from a male donor with ankylosing spondylitis. The CDR3: CASRGGQLNTEAFF. CDR3 sequence (DNA): TGTGCCAGTAGGGGGGGACAGCTGAACACTGAAGCTTTCTTT.